This TCR beta chain was identified in a study of radiotherapy plus CTLA-4 blockade in lung cancer. The CDR3 has 14 amino acids. The germline CDR1 and CDR2 sequences are MDHEN and SYDVKM. Data came from immunoSEQ multiplex PCR; TCRdb stores just in-frame clones and leaves some out. The profile shows over 30,000 clones, approximately 77% of them singletons. The specimen comprised peripheral blood, sampled from a patient treated with radiotherapy plus ipilimumab. J is TRBJ2-5 and V is TRBV28, with 9 bases fitting TRBD2. The DNA matches TRBJ2-7 better at its end, which makes the J call doubtful. The source of this sequence is a human donor with non-small cell lung cancer whose response to radiotherapy plus ipilimumab could not be evaluated. The CDR3 coding sequence is TGTGCCAGCACCCGTAGCGGGAGCGGTGTCGAGCAGTACTTC. It yields the protein CASTRSGSGVEQYF.